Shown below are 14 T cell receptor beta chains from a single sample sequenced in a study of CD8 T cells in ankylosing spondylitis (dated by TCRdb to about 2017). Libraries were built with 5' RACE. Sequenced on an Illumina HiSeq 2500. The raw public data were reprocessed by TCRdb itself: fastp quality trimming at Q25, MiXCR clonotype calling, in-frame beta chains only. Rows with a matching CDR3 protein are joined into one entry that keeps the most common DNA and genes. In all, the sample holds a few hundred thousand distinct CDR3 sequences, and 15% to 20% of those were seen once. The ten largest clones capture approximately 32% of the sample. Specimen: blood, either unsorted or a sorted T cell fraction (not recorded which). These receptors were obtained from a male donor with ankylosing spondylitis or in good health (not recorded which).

CDR3: CSVAGLGSYEQYF. CDR3 nucleotides: TGCAGCGTTGCGGGGTTGGGCTCCTACGAGCAGTACTTC. The chain recombines TRBV29-1 with TRBJ2-7; maybe TRBD2 (5 bases). The V gene's germline CDR1 is SQVTM and CDR2 ANQGSEA. The CDR3 runs to 13 residues. The germline V and J ends were trimmed by 4 bases and 0 bases, with 10 bases remaining between them.

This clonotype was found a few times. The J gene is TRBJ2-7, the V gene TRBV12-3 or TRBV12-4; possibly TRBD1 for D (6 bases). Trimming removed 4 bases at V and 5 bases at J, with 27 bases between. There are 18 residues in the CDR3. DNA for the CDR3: TGTGCCAGCAGTTCTCTACAGGGCCTGGAAGTCCTTTACCACGAGCAGTACTTC. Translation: CASSSLQGLEVLYHEQYF.

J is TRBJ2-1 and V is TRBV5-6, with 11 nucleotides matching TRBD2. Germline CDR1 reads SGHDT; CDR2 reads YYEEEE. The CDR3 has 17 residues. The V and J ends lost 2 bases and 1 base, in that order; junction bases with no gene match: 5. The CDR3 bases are TGTGCCAGCAGCTTTAGCGGGAGGGTGGGATCCTACAATGAGCAGTTCTTC. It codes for CASSFSGRVGSYNEQFF.

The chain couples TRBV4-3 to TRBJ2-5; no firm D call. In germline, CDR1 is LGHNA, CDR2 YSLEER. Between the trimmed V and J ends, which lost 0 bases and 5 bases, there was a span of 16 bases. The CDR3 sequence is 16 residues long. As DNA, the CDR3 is TGCGCCAGCAGCCAAGATGGGCCCCCAACTCGGGAGACCCAGTACTTC. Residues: CASSQDGPPTRETQYF.

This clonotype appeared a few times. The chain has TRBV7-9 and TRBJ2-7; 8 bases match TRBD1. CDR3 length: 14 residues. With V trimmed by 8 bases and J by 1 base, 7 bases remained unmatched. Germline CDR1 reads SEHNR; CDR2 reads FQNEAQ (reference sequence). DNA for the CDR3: TGTGCCAGCCAACGGCAGGGGGCTTCCTACGAGCAGTACTTC. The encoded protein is CASQRQGASYEQYF.

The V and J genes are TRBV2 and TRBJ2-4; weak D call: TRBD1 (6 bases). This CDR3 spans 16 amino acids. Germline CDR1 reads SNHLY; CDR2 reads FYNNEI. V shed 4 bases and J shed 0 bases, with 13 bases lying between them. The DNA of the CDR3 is TGTGCCAGCAGTGCTCGGGACACGGTAGCCAAAAACATTCAGTACTTC. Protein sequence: CASSARDTVAKNIQYF. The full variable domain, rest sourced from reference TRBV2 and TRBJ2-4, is EPEVTQTPSHQVTQMGQEVILRCVPISNHLYFYWYRQILGQKVEFLVSFYNNEISEKSEIFDDQFSVERPDGSNFTLKIRSTKLEDSAMYFCASSARDTVAKNIQYFGAGTRLSVL.

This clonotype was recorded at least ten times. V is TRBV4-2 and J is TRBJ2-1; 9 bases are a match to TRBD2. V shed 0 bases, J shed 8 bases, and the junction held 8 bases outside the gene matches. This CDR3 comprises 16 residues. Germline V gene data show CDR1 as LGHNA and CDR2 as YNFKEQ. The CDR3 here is CASSQEEASGMYEQFF. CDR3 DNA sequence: TGTGCCAGCAGCCAAGAAGAAGCTAGCGGGATGTATGAGCAGTTCTTC.

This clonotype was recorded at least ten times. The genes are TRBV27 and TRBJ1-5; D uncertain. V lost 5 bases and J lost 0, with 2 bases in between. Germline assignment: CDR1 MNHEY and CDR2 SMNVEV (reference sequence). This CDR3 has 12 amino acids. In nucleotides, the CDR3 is TGTGCCAGCAGTCATAGCAATCAGCCCCAGCATTTT. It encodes CASSHSNQPQHF.

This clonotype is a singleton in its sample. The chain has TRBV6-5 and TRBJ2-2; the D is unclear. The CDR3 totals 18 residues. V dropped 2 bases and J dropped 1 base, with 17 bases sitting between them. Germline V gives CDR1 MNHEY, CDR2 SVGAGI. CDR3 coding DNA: TGTGCCAGCAGTTACGACCGTTTTCGGGTTCTGAACACCGGGGAGCTGTTTTTT. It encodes CASSYDRFRVLNTGELFF.

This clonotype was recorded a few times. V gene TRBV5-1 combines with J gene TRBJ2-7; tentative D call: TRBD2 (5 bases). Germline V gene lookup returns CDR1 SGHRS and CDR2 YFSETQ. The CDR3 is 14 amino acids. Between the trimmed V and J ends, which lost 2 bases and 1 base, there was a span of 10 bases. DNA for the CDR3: TGCGCCAGCAGCTTAGCGGAAGAGTCCTACGAGCAGTACTTC. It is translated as CASSLAEESYEQYF.

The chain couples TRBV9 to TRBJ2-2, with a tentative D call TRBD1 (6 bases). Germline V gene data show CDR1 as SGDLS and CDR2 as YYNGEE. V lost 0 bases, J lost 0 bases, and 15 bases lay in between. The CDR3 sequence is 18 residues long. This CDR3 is CASSVAGQTSPNTGELFF. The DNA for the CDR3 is TGTGCCAGCAGCGTAGCCGGACAGACCTCTCCGAACACCGGGGAGCTGTTTTTT.

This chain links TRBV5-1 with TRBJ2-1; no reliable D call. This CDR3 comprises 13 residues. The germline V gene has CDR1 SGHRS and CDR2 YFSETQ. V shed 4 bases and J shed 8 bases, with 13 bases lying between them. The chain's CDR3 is CASSRLVGDEQFF. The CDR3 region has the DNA TGCGCCAGCAGCCGGCTAGTCGGCGATGAGCAGTTCTTC.

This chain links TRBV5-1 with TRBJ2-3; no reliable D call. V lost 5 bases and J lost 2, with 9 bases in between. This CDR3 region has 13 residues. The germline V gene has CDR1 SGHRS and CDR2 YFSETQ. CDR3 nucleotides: TGCGCCAGCAGGCCAGTGGCCACAGATACGCAGTATTTT. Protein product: CASRPVATDTQYF.

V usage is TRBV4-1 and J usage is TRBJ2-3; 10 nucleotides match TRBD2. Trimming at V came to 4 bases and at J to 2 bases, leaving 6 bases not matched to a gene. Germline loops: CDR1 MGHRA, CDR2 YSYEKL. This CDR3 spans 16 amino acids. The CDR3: CASSPRTSGPTDTQYF. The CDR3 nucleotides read TGCGCCAGCAGCCCTCGGACTAGCGGACCCACAGATACGCAGTATTTT.